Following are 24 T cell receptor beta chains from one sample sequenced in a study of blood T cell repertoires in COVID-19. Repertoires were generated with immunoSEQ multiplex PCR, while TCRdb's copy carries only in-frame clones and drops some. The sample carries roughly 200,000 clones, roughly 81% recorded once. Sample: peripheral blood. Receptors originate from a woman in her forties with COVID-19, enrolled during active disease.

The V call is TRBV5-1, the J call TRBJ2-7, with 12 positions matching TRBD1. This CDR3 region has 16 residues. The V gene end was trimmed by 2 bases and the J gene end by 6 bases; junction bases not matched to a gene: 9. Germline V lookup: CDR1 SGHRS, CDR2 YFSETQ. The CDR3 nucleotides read TGCGCCAGCAGCTTAAAACCGGGACAGGGGGCGTCCGAGCAGTACTTC. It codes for CASSLKPGQGASEQYF.

CDR3 residues: CASSPRLAGWGELFF. CDR3 coding DNA: TGTGCCAGCAGCCCCCGACTAGCGGGATGGGGGGAGCTGTTTTTT. V and J are TRBV3-1 (or the pseudogene TRBV3-2) and TRBJ2-2; 11 bases agree with TRBD2. Germline V gene data show CDR1 as LGHDT and CDR2 as YNNKEL (reference sequence). There are 15 residues in the CDR3. V was pared by 4 bases and J by 8 bases, with 6 bases of the junction left unmatched.

The CDR3 nucleotides are TGTGCCAGCTCACCATTCGATCTAAGCTCCTACAATGAGCAGTTCTTC. As protein: CASSPFDLSSYNEQFF. The V call is TRBV18, the J call TRBJ2-1; D gene uncertain. Trimming removed 2 bases at V and 0 bases at J, with 11 bases between. The CDR3 is 16 residues long. Per the germline V gene, CDR1 is KGHSH and CDR2 is LQKENI.

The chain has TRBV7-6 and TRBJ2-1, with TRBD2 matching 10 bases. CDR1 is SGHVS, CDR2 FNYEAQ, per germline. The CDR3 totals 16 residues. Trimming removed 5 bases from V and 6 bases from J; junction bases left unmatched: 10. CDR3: CASSPQPGLASNEQFF. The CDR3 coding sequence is TGTGCCAGCAGCCCGCAACCGGGACTAGCGAGCAATGAGCAGTTCTTC.

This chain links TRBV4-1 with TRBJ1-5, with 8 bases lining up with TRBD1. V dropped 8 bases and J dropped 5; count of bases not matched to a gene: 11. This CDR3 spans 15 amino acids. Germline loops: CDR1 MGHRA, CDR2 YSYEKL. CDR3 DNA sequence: TGCGCCAGCGGGACCGGGACAGGTAGAGATCAGCCCCAGCATTTT. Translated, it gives CASGTGTGRDQPQHF.

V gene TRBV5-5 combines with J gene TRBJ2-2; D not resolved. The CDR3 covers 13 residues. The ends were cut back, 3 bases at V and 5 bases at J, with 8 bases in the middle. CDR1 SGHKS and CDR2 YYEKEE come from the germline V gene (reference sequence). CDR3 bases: TGTGCCAGCAGCTATGAGTGGACCGGGGAGCTGTTTTTT. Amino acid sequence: CASSYEWTGELFF.

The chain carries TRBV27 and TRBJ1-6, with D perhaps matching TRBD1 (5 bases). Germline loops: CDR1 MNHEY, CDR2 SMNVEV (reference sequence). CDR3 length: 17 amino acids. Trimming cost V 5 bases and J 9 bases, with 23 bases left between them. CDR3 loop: CASSPYGTYRGSSPLHF. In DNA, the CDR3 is TGTGCCAGCAGTCCCTATGGGACTTATAGAGGGAGTTCACCCCTCCACTTT.

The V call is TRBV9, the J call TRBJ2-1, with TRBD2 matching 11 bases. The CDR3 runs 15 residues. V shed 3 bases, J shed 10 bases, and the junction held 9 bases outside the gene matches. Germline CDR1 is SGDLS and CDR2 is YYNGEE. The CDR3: CASSEGLAETQEQFF. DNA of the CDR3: TGTGCCAGCAGCGAGGGACTAGCGGAAACCCAGGAGCAGTTCTTC.

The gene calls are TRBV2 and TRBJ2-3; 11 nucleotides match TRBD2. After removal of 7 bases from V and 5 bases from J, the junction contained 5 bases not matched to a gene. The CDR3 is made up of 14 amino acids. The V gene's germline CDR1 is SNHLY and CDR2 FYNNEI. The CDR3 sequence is CASTSGRFLDTQYF. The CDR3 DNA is TGTGCCAGCACTAGCGGGAGGTTTTTAGATACGCAGTATTTT.

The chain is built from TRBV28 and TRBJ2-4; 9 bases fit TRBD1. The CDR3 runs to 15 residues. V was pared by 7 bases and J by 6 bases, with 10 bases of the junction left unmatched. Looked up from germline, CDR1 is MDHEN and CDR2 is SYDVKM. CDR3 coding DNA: TGTGCCAGCACCCTTCGCGGACAGGGGAGAAACATTCAGTACTTC. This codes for CASTLRGQGRNIQYF.

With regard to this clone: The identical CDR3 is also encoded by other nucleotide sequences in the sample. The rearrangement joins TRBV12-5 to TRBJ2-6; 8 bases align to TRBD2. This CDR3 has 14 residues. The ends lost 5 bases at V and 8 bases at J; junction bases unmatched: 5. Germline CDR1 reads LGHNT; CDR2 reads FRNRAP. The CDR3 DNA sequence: TGTGCTAGTGGTCCCGGGGGGGGGCCCAACGTCCTGACTTTC. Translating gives CASGPGGGPNVLTF.

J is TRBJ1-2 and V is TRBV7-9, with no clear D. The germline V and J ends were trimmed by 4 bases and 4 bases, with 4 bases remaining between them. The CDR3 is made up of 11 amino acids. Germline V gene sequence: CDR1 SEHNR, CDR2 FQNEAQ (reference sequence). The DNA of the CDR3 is TGTGCCAGCAGCTACAGCTATGGCTACACCTTC. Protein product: CASSYSYGYTF.

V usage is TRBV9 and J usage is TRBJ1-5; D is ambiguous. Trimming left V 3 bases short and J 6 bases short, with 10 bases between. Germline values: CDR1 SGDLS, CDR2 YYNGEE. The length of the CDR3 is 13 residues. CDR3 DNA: TGTGCCAGCAGCGAAACTAGCGGTCAGCCCCAGCATTTT. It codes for CASSETSGQPQHF.

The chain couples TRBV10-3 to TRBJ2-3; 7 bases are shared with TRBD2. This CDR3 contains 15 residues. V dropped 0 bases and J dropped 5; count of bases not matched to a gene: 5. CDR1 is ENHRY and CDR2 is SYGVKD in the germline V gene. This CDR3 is CAISESAGVVDTQYF. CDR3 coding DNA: TGTGCCATCAGTGAGTCGGCGGGAGTGGTAGATACGCAGTATTTT.

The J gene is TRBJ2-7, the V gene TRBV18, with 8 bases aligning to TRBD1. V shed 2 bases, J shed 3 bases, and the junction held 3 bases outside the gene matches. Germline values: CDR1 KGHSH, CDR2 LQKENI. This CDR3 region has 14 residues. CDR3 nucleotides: TGTGCCAGCTCACCAGGGACAGGACACTACGAGCAGTACGTC. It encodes CASSPGTGHYEQYV.

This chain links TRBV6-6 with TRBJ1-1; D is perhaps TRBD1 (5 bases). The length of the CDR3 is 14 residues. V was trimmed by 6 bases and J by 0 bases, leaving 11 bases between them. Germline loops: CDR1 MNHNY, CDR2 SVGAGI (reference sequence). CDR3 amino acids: CASSPRALNTEAFF. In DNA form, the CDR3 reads TGTGCCAGCAGCCCCAGGGCCCTGAACACTGAAGCTTTCTTT.

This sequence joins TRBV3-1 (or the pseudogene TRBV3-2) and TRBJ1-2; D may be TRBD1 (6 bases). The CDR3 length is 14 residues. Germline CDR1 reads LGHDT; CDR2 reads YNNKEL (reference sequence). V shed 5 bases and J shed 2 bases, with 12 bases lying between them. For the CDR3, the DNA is TGTGCCAGCAGCACACAGGGTTCGAACTATGGCTACACCTTC. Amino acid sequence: CASSTQGSNYGYTF.

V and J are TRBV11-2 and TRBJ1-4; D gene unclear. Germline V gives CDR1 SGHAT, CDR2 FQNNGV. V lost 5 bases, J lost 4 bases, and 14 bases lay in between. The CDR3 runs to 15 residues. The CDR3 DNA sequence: TGTGCCAGCAGCCCTAGGACTGAAGTTAATGAAAAACTGTTTTTT. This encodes CASSPRTEVNEKLFF.

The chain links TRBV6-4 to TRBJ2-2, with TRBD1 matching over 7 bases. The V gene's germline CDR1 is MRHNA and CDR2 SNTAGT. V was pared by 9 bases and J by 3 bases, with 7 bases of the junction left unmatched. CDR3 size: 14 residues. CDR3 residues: CASSTGSDTGELFF. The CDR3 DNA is TGTGCCAGTTCGACAGGGAGCGACACCGGGGAGCTGTTTTTT.

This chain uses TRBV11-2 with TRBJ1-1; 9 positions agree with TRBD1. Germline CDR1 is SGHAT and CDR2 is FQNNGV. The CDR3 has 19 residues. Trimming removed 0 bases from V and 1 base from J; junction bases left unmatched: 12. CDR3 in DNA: TGTGCCAGCAGCTTAGATCTTGGACAGGGGATAACATGGAACACTGAAGCTTTCTTT. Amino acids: CASSLDLGQGITWNTEAFF. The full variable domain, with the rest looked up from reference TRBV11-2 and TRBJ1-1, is EAGVAQSPRYKIIEKRQSVAFWCNPISGHATLYWYQQILGQGPKLLIQFQNNGVVDDSQLPKDRFSAERLKGVDSTLKIQPAKLEDSAVYLCASSLDLGQGITWNTEAFFGQGTRLTVV.

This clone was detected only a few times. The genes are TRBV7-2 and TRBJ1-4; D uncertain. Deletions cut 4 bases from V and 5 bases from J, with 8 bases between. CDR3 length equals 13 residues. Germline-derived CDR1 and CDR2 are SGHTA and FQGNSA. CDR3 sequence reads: CASSWTGNEKLFF. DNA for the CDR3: TGTGCCAGCAGCTGGACGGGGAATGAAAAACTGTTTTTT.

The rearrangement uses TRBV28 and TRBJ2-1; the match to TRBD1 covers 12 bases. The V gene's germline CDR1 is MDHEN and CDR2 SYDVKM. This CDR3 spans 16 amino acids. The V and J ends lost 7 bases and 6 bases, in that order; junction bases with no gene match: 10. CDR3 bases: TGTGCCAGCACCTCGGGGGGGACAGGGGGCATCAATGAGCAGTTCTTC. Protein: CASTSGGTGGINEQFF.

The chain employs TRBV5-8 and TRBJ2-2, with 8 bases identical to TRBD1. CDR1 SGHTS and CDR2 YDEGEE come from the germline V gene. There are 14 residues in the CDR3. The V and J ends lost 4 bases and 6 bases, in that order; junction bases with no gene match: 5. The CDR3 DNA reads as TGTGCCAGCAGCACCGGCAGGGGGCCCGGGGAGCTGTTTTTT. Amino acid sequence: CASSTGRGPGELFF.

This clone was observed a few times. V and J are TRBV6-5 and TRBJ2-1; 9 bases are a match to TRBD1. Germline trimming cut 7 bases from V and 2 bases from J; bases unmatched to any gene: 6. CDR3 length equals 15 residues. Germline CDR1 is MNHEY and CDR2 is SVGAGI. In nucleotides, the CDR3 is TGTGCCAGCACCCGGGACAGGGCGGCCTACAATGAGCAGTTCTTC. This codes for CASTRDRAAYNEQFF.